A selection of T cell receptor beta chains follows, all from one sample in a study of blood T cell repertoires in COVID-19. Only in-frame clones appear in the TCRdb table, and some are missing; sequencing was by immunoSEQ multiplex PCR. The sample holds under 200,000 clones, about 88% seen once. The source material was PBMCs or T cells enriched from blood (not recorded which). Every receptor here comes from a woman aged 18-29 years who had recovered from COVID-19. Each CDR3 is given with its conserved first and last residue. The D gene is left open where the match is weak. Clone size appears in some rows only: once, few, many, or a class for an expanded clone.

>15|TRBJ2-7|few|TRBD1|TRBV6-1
CASSEGTGFGYEQYF
TGTGCCAGCAGTGAAGGGACAGGGTTCGGCTACGAGCAGTACTTC
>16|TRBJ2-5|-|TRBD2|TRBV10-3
CAISDRLAGGEETQYF
TGTGCCATCAGTGACAGACTAGCGGGAGGGGAAGAGACCCAGTACTTC
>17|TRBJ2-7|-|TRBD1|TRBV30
CACSGTGFRGSKSEQYF
TGTGCCTGCTCCGGGACAGGGTTTCGGGGGTCGAAAAGCGAGCAGTACTTC
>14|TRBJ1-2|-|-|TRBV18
CASSEQGSFYGYTF
TGTGCCAGCTCAGAGCAGGGGTCTTTCTATGGCTACACCTTC
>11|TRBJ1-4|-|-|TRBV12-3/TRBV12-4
CASSLGGRLFF
TGTGCCAGCAGTTTAGGGGGGCGACTGTTTTTT
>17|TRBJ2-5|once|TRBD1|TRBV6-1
CASSEVGGTGFGETQYF
TGTGCCAGCAGTGAAGTCGGGGGGACAGGGTTTGGGGAGACCCAGTACTTC
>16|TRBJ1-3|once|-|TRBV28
CASSWGGGGPGNTIYF
TGTGCCAGCAGTTGGGGGGGCGGCGGGCCTGGAAACACCATATATTTT
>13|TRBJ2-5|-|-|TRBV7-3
CASSSWAQETQYF
TGTGCCAGCAGTTCATGGGCCCAAGAGACCCAGTACTTC
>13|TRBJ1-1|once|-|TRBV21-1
CASSNERGSEAFF
TGTGCCAGCAGCAACGAAAGGGGCTCCGAAGCTTTCTTT
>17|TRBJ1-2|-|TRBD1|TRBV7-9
CASSLGRTGGPLGGYTF
TGTGCCAGCAGCTTAGGTCGGACAGGGGGGCCCCTAGGAGGCTACACCTTC
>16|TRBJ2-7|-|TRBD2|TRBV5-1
CASSFGLALLDEGQYF
TGCGCCAGCAGCTTCGGACTAGCGTTATTGGATGAGGGGCAGTACTTC
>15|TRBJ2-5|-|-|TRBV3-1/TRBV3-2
CASSQSTRRFETQYF
TGTGCCAGCAGCCAAAGCACTAGAAGGTTTGAGACCCAGTACTTC
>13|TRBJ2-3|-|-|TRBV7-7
CASSFLPTDTQYF
TGTGCTAGCAGCTTTCTACCCACAGATACGCAGTATTTT
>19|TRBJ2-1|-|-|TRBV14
CASSRASGPLSTSYNEQFF
TGTGCCAGCAGCCGGGCCAGCGGGCCGCTGTCTACGTCCTACAATGAGCAGTTCTTC
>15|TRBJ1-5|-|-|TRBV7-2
CASSLRGQTNQPQHF
TGTGCCAGCAGCTTACGAGGACAGACCAATCAGCCCCAGCATTTT
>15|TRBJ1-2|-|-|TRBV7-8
CASSDHGVVEDGYTF
TGTGCCAGCAGCGACCATGGGGTGGTGGAGGATGGCTACACCTTC